This record concerns one T cell receptor beta chain sequence. The sample originates from a study of PD-1 blockade in classical Hodgkin lymphoma. Method: immunoSEQ multiplex PCR; TCRdb's copy keeps in-frame clones and lacks some. Of fewer than 20,000 clones listed, 84% are singletons. Trimming cost V 1 base and J 0 bases, with 3 bases left between them. Germline lookup yields CDR1 SSHAT and CDR2 FNYEAQ (reference sequence). The CDR3 is 14 amino acids. Time point here: newly diagnosed, previously untreated cHL patient sample. Acting as the comparison were PBMCs from newly diagnosed, untreated classical Hodgkin lymphoma.

This receptor was obtained from a human donor with classical Hodgkin lymphoma. The chain couples TRBV7-7 to TRBJ2-2; D unclear. Sequencing was done on a sample of peripheral blood mononuclear cells (PBMCs). The chain's CDR3 is CASSLEANTGELFF. The CDR3 nucleotides are TGTGCCAGCAGCTTAGAGGCGAACACCGGGGAGCTGTTTTTT. The whole variable domain, remainder taken from reference TRBV7-7 and TRBJ2-2, is GAGVSQSPRYKVTKRGQDVTLRCDPISSHATLYWYQQALGQGPEFLTYFNYEAQPDKSGLPSDRFSAERPEGSISTLTIQRTEQRDSAMYRCASSLEANTGELFFGEGSRLTVL.